This T cell receptor (beta chain) derives from a study of T cell responses to AZD1222 COVID-19 vaccine. Across the whole study: Second-dose intervals of approximately 4 or approximately 12 weeks were pooled. Study-level results: Donors were chiefly white British, with a greater number of females, and clonal diversity was perhaps underestimated. Baseline seropositivity characterized only a handful of AZD1222 recipients.

Germline assignment: CDR1 SGHAT and CDR2 FQNNGV. The CDR3 extends over 12 amino acids. Trimming cost V 8 bases and J 9 bases, with 11 bases left between them. Method: immunoSEQ multiplex PCR; TCRdb's copy keeps in-frame clones and lacks some. The sample records about 130,000 clones, about 87% being singletons. Notes on this clone: Its antigen is currently unknown.

The V call is TRBV11-2, the J call TRBJ1-6, with TRBD1 as a possible D gene (6 bases). Sample: peripheral blood, taken on day 0 of AZD1222 vaccination. This clonotype was obtained from an adult in good health. CDR3 DNA: TGTGCCAGCCGCCGAGGGGGTTCACCCCTCCACTTT. It encodes CASRRGGSPLHF. Full variable domain (remainder filled in from reference TRBV11-2 and TRBJ1-6): EAGVAQSPRYKIIEKRQSVAFWCNPISGHATLYWYQQILGQGPKLLIQFQNNGVVDDSQLPKDRFSAERLKGVDSTLKIQPAKLEDSAVYLCASRRGGSPLHFGNGTRLTVT.